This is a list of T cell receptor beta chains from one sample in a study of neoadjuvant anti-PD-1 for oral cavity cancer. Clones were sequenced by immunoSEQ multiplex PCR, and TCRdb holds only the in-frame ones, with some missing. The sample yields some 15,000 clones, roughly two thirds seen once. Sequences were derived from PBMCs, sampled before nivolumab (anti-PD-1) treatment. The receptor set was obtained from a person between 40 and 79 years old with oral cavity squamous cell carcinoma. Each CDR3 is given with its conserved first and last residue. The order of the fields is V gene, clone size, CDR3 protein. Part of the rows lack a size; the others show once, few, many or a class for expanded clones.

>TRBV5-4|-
CASSLAGSGGGYGYTF
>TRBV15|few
CATSRDGLAGGLTYNEQFF
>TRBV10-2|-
CASRSLAGEEGEETQYF
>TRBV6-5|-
CASRPGPGKTQYF
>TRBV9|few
CASSVGTTTYEQYF
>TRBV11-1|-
CASSLARQSPGYTF
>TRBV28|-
CASSSPYKLAGDSDTQYF
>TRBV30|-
CAWSVRHEQYF
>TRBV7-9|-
CASSARTGGAGTEAFF
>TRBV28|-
CASSPSAYEQYF
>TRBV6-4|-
CASSESGLASSDTQYF
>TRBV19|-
CASSTLTAYWGTEAFF
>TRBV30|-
CAWGLAGDYEQYF
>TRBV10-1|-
CASSGGYTF
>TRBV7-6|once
CASSLDGALDTQYF
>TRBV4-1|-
CASSQEVQSYGYTF
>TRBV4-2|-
CASSRGQGSGNTIYF
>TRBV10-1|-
CASSESGTSGRGNEQFF
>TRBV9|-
CASSVDPSSGNTIYF
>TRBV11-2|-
CASSLGLSVSGRTFYEQYF
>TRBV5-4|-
CASSLRSSYNEQFF
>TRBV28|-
CASNSGTYEQYF
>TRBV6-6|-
CASSRKDWETQYF
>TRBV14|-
CASSQVRAGGPLDTQYF
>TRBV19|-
CASRASEGHPRGTQYF
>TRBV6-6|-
CASNPRGQINIQYF
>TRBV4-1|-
CASSQVGRRRFTGELFF
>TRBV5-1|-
CASSLGGDREQYF
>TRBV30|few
CAWSGGGARQETQYF
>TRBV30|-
CAWSVRLPYGYTF
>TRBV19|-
CASSGLAGVFNEQFF
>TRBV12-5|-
CASGGKTGSSYEQYF
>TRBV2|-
CASKDAPGVPGELFF
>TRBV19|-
CASKRDRGFRELFF
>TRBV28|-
CASSSGSGQGARFDYGYTF
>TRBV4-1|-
CASSQEPRQGYVMNTEAFF
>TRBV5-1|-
CASREAANTGELFF
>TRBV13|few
CASSFGGNEQFF
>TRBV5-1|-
CASSLDGVWTEAFF
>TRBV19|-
CASSIQGYKNIQYF
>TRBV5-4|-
CASSLWTGGTGELFF
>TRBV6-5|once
CASSYSAQGAYEQYF
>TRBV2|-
CASSVRRLGSGANVLTF
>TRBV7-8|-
CASSLARDREVGEQYF
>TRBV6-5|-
CASRERFGVSLHF
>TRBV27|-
CASSLSPWGYGYTF
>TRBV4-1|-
CASSQSGTGVAEQYF
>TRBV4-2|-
CASSQEGVGGRGDTQYF
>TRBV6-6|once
CASSYGGGTLAEQYF